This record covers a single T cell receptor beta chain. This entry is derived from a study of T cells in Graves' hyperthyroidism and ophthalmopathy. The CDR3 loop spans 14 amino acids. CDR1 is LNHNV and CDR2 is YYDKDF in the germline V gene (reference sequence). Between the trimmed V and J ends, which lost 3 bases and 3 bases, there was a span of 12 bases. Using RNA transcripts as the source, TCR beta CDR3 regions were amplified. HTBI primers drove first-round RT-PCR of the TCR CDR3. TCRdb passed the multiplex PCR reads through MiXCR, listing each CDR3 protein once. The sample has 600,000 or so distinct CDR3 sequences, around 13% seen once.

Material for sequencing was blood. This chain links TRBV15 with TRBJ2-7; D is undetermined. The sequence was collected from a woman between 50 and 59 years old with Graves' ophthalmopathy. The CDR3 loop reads CATSRDLINYEQYF. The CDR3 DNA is TGTGCCACCAGCAGGGACCTAATAAACTACGAGCAGTACTTC.